The T cell receptor (beta chain) under discussion was sequenced for a study of cytomegalovirus exposure and HLA in healthy donors. As regards this clone: The antigen remains unidentified.

In the PCR, 60 Vbeta and 13 Jbeta primers were used. Method: immunoSEQ multiplex PCR; TCRdb's copy keeps in-frame clones and lacks some. The profile shows 100,000 or so clones, about four fifths of them singletons. Looked up from germline, CDR1 is MNHNS and CDR2 is SASEGT. V lost 8 bases and J lost 6, with 14 bases in between. The CDR3 runs 14 residues. Study-wide points: It was assumed in the presence/absence analyses that sequencing depth was roughly uniform across donors.

This clonotype was obtained from a female donor in good health and CMV-seropositive. The sample taken for sequencing was PBMCs. The J gene is TRBJ1-6, the V gene TRBV6-1; D perhaps matches TRBD1 (6 bases). This chain's CDR3 is CASLLTGVNSPLHF. The CDR3 DNA reads TGTGCCAGCCTCCTGACAGGAGTTAATTCACCCCTCCACTTT.